This T cell receptor (beta chain) is drawn from a study of CD8+ T cells in alopecia areata. Turning to this clone: As yet, its antigen is unknown.

Indicated treatment: oral pan-JAK inhibitor, 5-10 mg twice daily. Reverse transcription of extracted RNA yielded cDNA, which provided the sequencing template. Clones were sequenced by immunoSEQ multiplex PCR, and TCRdb holds only the in-frame ones, with some missing. The sample carries approximately 200,000 clones, about 62% recorded once. Findings and limits, study-wide: Lesional scalp exceeded normal scalp in clonality, especially in alopecia totalis/universalis. The link between baseline CD8+ expansion and response remains uncertain with one nonresponder. Scalp clonality decreased significantly with tofacitinib, and so did expanded CD8+ clones among the top 100.

Source: CD4+ T cells sorted from blood, taken at week 24, from a patient treated with tofacitinib. This TCR was recovered from a human donor with alopecia areata.

The CDR3 DNA follows: TGTGCCTGGAGTGTGGGGGGCGCGGGACCCAATGAGCAGTTCTTC. Translation: CAWSVGGAGPNEQFF. This rearrangement joins TRBV30 to TRBJ2-1; D tentatively fits TRBD1 or TRBD2 (6 bases each). Trimming pared 0 bases from V and 6 bases from J, leaving 15 bases between. The CDR3 consists of 15 residues. Germline V CDR1 and CDR2: GTSNPN, SVGIG (reference sequence).